Sequencing of this T cell receptor beta chain was carried out in a study of T-cell memory formation after mild COVID-19. Using its own MiXCR run on the 5' RACE reads, TCRdb lists one record per CDR3 protein. Found here are about 110,000 distinct CDR3 sequences, 17% of them singletons; the top ten hold around 28%. J was trimmed by 6 bases and V by 5 bases; bases with no gene match: 4. This CDR3 has 12 residues. The V gene's germline CDR1 is SGHRS and CDR2 YFSETQ. This clonotype was detected only a few times. The V gene is TRBV5-1, the J gene TRBJ1-2, with 7 bases that match TRBD1. The material sequenced was PBMCs or a T cell subset sorted from them (not recorded which). The TCR sequence derives from an adult woman who had mild COVID-19 (a few samples of this study predate the infection). Cell type and time point are not known. CDR3 residues: CASRTGWNGYTF. Here the CDR3 DNA reads TGCGCCAGCAGGACAGGGTGGAATGGCTACACCTTC.